The subject of this entry is one T cell receptor beta chain. The protocol was immunoSEQ multiplex PCR, while the TCRdb copy is restricted to in-frame clones and leaves out a portion. The sample includes 120,000 or so clones, around 87% of them seen just once. These data are taken from a study of control samples from healthy donors and cancer patients. CDR3 length equals 15 residues. Germline loops: CDR1 SGDLS, CDR2 YYNGEE. With 4 bases clipped from V and 5 bases from J, the junction kept 6 bases outside the gene matches. Sequences were obtained from blood. The J gene is TRBJ2-1, the V gene TRBV9; the match to TRBD2 covers 10 bases. This clonotype was sampled from a man younger than 40 in good health. CDR3 DNA sequence: TGTGCCAGCAGCTGGAGCGGGGGGGACCACAATGAGCAGTTCTTC. Its protein product is CASSWSGGDHNEQFF. Using reference TRBV9 and TRBJ2-1 for the parts outside the CDR3, the full variable domain is DSGVTQTPKHLITATGQRVTLRCSPRSGDLSVYWYQQSLDQGLQFLIQYYNGEERAKGNILERFSAQQFPDLHSELNLSSLELGDSALYFCASSWSGGDHNEQFFGPGTRLTVL.